Described below is a single T cell receptor beta chain sequence and its context. Its antigen remains unknown. This CDR3 comprises 15 residues. Trimming removed 4 bases at V and 0 bases at J, with 10 bases between. Germline lookup yields CDR1 SGHNT and CDR2 YYREEE (reference sequence). This record comes from a study of T cells after yellow fever vaccination. Template-switching 5'RACE yielded the TCR cDNA; a universal primer site and UMIs were added in the process. TCRdb reprocessed the 5' RACE reads with MiXCR, giving one entry per CDR3 protein. The data contain 450,000 to 600,000 distinct CDR3 sequences, roughly 14% of them singletons. Study results and limitations: Among all clonotypes, a small share was observed in both CD4 and CD8 compartments. In post-booster samples, most primary-vaccination clones reappeared (approximately 95% CD4, 88% CD8). FACS-sorted repertoires might harbor abundant contaminating clonotypes from the bulk population.

The receptor was derived from a man aged 25-45 years who received the YFV17D yellow fever vaccine. Here the sequenced sample was PBMCs, taken on the day of the yellow fever booster vaccination. The V call is TRBV5-4, the J call TRBJ2-2; weak D call: TRBD1 (5 bases). CDR3 sequence: CASSRPRANTGELFF. CDR3 nucleotides: TGTGCCAGCAGCCGGCCCAGGGCGAACACCGGGGAGCTGTTTTTT.